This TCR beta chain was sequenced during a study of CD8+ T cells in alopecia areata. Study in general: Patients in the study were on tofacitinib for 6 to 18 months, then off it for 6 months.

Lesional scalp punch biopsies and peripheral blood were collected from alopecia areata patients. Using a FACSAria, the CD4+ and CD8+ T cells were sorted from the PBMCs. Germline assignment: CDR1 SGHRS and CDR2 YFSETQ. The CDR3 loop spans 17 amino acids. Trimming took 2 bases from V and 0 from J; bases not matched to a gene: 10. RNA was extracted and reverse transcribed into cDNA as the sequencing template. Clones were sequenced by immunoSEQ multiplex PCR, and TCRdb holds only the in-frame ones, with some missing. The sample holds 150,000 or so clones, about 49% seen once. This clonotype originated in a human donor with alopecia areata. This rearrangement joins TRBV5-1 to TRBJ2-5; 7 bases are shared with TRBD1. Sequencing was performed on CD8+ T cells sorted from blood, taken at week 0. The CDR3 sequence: CASSFLHRGPHQETQYF. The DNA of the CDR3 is TGCGCCAGCAGCTTCCTGCACAGGGGCCCCCACCAAGAGACCCAGTACTTC.